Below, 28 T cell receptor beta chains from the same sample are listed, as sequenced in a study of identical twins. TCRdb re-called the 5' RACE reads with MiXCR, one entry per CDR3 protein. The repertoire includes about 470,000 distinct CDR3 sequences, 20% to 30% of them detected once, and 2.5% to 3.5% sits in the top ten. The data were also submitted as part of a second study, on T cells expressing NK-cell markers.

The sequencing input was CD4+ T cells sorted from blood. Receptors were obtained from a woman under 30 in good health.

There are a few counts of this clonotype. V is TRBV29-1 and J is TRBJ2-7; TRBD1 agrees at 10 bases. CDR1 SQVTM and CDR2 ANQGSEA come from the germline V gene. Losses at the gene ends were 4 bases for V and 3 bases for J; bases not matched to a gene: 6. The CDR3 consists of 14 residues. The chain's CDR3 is CSVVGRDRGYEQYF. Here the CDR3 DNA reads TGCAGCGTTGTTGGGCGGGACAGGGGCTACGAGCAGTACTTC.

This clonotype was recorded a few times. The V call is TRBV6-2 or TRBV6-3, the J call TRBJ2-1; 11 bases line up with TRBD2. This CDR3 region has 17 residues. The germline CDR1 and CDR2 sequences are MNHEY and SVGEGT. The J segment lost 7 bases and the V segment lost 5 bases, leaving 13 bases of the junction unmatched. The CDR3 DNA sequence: TGTGCCAGCAGTCCAACTTCTTTAGCGGGAGGGCCGAATGAGCAGTTCTTC. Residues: CASSPTSLAGGPNEQFF.

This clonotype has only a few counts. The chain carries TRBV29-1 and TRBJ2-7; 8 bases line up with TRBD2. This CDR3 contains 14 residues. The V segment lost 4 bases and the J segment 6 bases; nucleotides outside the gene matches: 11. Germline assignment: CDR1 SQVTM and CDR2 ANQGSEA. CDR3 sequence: CSVGILAGGGEQYF. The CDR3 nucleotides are TGCAGCGTTGGGATCCTAGCGGGTGGGGGCGAGCAGTACTTC.

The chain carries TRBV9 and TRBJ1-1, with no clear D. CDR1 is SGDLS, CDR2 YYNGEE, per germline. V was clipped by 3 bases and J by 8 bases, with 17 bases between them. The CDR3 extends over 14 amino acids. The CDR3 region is CASSAGAAGREAFF. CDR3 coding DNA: TGTGCCAGCAGCGCTGGAGCGGCTGGCCGAGAAGCTTTCTTT.

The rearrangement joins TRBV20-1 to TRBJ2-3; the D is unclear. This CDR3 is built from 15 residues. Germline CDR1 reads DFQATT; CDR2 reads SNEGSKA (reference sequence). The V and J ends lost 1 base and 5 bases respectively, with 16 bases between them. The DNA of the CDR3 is TGCAGTGCTAGAGGGACGGCCACCTCCGGAGATACGCAGTATTTT. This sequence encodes CSARGTATSGDTQYF.

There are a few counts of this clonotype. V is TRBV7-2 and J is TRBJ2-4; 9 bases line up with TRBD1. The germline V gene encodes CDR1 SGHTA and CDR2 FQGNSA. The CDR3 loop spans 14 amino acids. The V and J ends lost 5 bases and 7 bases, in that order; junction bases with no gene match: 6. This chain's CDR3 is CASSIGTGWNIQYF. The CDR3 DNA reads TGTGCCAGCAGCATAGGGACAGGGTGGAACATTCAGTACTTC. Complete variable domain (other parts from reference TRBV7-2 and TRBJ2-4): GAGVSQSPSNKVTEKGKDVELRCDPISGHTALYWYRQSLGQGLEFLIYFQGNSAPDKSGLPSDRFSAERTGGSVSTLTIQRTQQEDSAVYLCASSIGTGWNIQYFGAGTRLSVL.

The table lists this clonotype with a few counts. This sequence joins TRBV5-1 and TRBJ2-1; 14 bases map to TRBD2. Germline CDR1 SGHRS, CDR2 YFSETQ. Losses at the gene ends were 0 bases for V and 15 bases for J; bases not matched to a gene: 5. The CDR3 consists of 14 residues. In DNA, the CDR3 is TGCGCCAGCAGCTTGGGTGAGGGGACTAGCGGGAGGTTCTTC. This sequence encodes CASSLGEGTSGRFF. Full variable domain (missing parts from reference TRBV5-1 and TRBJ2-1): KAGVTQTPRYLIKTRGQQVTLSCSPISGHRSVSWYQQTPGQGLQFLFEYFSETQRNKGNFPGRFSGRQFSNSRSEMNVSTLELGDSALYLCASSLGEGTSGRFFGPGTRLTVL.

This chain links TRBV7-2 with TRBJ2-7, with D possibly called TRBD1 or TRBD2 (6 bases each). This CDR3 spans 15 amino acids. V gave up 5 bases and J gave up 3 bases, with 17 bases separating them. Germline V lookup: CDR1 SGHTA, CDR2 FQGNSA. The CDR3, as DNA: TGTGCCAGCAGCCACGGGAGACAGGCCTACTACGAGCAGTACTTC. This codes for CASSHGRQAYYEQYF.

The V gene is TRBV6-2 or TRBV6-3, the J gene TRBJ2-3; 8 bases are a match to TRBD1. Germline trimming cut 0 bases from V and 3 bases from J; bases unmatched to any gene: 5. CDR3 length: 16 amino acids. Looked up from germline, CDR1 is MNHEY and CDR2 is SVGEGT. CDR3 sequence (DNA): TGTGCCAGCAGTTACTCATCCAGGGGGCAGACAGATACGCAGTATTTT. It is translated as CASSYSSRGQTDTQYF.

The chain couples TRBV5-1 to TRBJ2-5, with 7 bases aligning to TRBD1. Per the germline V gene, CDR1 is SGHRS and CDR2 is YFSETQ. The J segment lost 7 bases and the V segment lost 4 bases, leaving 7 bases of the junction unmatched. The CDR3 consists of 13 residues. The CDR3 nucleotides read TGCGCCAGCAGCCAAGGGACAGTCGTGACCCAGTACTTC. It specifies CASSQGTVVTQYF.

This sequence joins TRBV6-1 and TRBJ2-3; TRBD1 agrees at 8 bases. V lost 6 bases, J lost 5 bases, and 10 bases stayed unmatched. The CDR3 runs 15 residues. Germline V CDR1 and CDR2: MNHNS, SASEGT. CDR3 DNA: TGTGCCAGCAGACAAGCAGGGGGCAAGGGAGATACGCAGTATTTT. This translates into CASRQAGGKGDTQYF.

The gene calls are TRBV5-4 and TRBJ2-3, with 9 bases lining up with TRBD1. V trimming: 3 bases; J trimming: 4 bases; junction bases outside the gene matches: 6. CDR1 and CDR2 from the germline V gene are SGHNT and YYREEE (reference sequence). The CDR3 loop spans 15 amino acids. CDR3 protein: CASSSNRGLADTQYF. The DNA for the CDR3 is TGTGCCAGCAGCTCCAACAGGGGGCTGGCAGATACGCAGTATTTT.

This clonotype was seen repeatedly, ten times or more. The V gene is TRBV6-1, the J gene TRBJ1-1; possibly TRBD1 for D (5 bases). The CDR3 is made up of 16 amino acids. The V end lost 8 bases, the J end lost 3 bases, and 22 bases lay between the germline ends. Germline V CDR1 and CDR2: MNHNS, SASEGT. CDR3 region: CASWGKWAGRDTEAFF. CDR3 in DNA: TGTGCCAGCTGGGGGAAGTGGGCAGGCAGGGACACTGAAGCTTTCTTT.

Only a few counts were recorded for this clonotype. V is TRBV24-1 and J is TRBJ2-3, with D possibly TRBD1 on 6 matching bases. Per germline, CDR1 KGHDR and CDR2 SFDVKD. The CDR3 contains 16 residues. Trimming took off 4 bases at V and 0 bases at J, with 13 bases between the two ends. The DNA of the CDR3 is TGTGCCACCAGTGACCCTTCGGGACAAAGCACAGATACGCAGTATTTT. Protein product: CATSDPSGQSTDTQYF.

For the CDR3, the DNA is TGTGCCAGCAGCCCGCAGGGGGATCACACTGAAGCTTTCTTT. Residues: CASSPQGDHTEAFF. The V and J genes are TRBV3-1 and TRBJ1-1, with 7 bases lining up with TRBD1. The CDR3 covers 14 residues. Germline V lookup: CDR1 LGHDT, CDR2 YNNKEL (reference sequence). Trimming removed 4 bases from V and 3 bases from J; junction bases left unmatched: 5.

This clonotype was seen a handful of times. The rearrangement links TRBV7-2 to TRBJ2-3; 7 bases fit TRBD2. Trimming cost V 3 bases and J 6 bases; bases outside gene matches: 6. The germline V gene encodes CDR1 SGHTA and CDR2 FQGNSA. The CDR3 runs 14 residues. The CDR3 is CASSFGLDRDTQYF. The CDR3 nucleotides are TGTGCCAGCAGCTTCGGACTAGATAGGGATACGCAGTATTTT.

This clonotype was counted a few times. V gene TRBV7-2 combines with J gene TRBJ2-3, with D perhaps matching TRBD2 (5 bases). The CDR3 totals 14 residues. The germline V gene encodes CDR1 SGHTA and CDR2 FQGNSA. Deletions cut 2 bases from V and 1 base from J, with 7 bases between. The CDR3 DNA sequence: TGTGCCAGCAGCTTAATTAGCGGCACAGATACGCAGTATTTT. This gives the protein CASSLISGTDTQYF.

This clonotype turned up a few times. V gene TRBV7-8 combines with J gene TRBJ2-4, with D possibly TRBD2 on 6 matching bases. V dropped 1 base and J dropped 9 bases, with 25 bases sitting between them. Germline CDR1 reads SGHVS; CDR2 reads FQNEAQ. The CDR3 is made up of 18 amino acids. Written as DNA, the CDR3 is TGTGCCAGCAGCTTAGGGGGACCCGGCGGGGCCAGAGGTGGCATTCAGTACTTC. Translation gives CASSLGGPGGARGGIQYF.

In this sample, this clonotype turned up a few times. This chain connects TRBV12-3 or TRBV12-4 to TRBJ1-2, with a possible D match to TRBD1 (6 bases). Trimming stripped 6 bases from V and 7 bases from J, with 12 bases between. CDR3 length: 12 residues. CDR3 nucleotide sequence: TGTGCCAGCAGAAGACAGGTTGCTGGCTACACCTTC. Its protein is CASRRQVAGYTF.

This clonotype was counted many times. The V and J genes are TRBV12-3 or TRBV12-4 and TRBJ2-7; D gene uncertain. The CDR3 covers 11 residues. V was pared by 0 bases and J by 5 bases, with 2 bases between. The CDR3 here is CASSLAHEQYF. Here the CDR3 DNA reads TGTGCCAGCAGTTTAGCGCACGAGCAGTACTTC.

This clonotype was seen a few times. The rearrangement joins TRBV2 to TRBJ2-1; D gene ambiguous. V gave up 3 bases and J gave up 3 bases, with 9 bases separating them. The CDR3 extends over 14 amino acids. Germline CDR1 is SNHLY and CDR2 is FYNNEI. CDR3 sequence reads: CASSDDASYNEQFF. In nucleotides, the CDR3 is TGTGCCAGCAGTGACGACGCCAGCTACAATGAGCAGTTCTTC.

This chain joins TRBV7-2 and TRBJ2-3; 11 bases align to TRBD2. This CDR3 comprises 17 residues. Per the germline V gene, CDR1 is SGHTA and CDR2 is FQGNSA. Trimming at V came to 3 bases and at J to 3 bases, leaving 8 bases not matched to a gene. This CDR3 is CASSFQPLAGVTDTQYF. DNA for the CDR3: TGTGCCAGCAGCTTCCAACCACTAGCGGGAGTAACAGATACGCAGTATTTT. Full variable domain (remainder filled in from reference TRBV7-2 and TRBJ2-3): GAGVSQSPSNKVTEKGKDVELRCDPISGHTALYWYRQSLGQGLEFLIYFQGNSAPDKSGLPSDRFSAERTGGSVSTLTIQRTQQEDSAVYLCASSFQPLAGVTDTQYFGPGTRLTVL.

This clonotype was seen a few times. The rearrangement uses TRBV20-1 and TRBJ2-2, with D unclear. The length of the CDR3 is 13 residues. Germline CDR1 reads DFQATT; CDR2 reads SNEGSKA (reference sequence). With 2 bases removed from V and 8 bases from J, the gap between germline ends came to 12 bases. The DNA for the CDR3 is TGCAGTGCTAGAACCTTTTTTAAAGGGGAGCTGTTTTTT. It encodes CSARTFFKGELFF.

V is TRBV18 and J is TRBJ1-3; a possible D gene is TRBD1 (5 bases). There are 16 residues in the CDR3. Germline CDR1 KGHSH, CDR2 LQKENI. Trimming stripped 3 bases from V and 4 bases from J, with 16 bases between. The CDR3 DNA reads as TGTGCCAGCTCACCGCGAGGGGCTGTAACGGGAAACACCATATATTTT. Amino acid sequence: CASSPRGAVTGNTIYF.

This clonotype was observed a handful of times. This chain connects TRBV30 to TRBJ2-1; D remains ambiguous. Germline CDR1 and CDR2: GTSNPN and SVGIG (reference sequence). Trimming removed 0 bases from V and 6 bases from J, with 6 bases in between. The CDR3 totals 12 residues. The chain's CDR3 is CAWSVTGNEQFF. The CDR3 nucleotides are TGTGCCTGGAGTGTAACGGGCAATGAGCAGTTCTTC.

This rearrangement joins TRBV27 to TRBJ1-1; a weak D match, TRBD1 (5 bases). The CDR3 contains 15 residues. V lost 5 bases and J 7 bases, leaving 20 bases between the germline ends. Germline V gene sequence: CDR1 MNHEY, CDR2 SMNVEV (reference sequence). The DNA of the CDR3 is TGTGCCAGCAGTCCACGGGACTTTCAAGAGGATGAAGCTTTCTTT. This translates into CASSPRDFQEDEAFF.

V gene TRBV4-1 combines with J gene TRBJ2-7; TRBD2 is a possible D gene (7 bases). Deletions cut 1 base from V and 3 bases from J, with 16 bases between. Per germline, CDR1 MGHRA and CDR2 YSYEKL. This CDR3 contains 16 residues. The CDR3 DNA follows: TGCGCCAGCAGCCAAGGGTATAGGGGGGGGAGCTACGAGCAGTACTTC. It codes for CASSQGYRGGSYEQYF.

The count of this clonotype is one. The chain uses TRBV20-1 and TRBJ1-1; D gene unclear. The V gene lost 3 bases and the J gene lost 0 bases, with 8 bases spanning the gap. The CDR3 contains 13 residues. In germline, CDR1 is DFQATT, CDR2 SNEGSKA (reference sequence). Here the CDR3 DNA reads TGCAGTGCTAGGGACGCACTGAACACTGAAGCTTTCTTT. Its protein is CSARDALNTEAFF.